This T cell receptor beta chain was sequenced in a study of cytomegalovirus exposure and HLA in healthy donors. Primers: 60 Vbeta forward and 13 Jbeta reverse. Generated by immunoSEQ multiplex PCR, the TCRdb table keeps only in-frame clones and is missing some. The sample contains 170,000 or so clones, 77% of which appear only once. CDR3 length: 16 amino acids. V dropped 4 bases and J dropped 9; count of bases not matched to a gene: 8. Germline CDR1 reads LNHDA; CDR2 reads SQIVND (reference sequence). The sequence derives from an older woman in good health and CMV-seropositive. V and J are TRBV19 and TRBJ2-1; 14 bases are a match to TRBD2. Sequenced sample: PBMCs. DNA of the CDR3: TGTGCCAGTAGTAGACTAGCGGGGGGGCTAAGTGTTGAGCAGTTCTTC. The encoded protein is CASSRLAGGLSVEQFF.